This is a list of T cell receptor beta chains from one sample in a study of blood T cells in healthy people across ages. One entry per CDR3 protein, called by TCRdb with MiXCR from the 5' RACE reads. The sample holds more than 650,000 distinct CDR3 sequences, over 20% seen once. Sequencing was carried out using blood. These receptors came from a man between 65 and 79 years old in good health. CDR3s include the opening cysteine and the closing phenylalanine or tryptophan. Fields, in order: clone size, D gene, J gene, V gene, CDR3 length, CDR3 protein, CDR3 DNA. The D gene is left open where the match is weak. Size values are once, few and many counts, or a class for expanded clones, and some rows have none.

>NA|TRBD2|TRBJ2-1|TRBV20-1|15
CSARESPSGVSEQFF
TGCAGTGCTAGAGAGTCGCCTAGCGGGGTGAGTGAGCAGTTCTTC
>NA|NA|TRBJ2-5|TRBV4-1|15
CASSQEQVLPETQYF
TGCGCCAGCAGCCAAGAACAGGTTCTTCCGGAGACCCAGTACTTC
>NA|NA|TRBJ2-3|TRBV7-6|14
CASSLLQGKDTQYF
TGTGCCAGCAGCTTACTTCAGGGAAAAGATACGCAGTATTTT
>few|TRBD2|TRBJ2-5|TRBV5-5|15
CASSSPLAGEETQYF
TGTGCCAGCAGCTCCCCCCTAGCGGGGGAAGAGACCCAGTACTTC
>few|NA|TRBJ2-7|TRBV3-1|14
CASSADGLGHEQYF
TGTGCCAGCAGCGCAGACGGTCTAGGCCACGAGCAGTACTTC
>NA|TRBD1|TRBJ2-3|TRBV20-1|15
CSAQRRGSSTDTQYF
TGCAGTGCTCAACGCAGGGGGTCTAGCACAGATACGCAGTATTTT
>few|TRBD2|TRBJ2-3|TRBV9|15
CASSGSLGGGDTQYF
TGTGCCAGCAGCGGGTCCCTGGGGGGGGGAGATACGCAGTATTTT
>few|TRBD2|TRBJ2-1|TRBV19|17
CASSTPGTSGNYNEQFF
TGTGCCAGTAGTACTCCCGGGACTAGCGGGAACTACAATGAGCAGTTCTTC
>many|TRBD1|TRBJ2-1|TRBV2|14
CASTETGVYNEQFF
TGTGCCAGCACTGAGACAGGGGTCTACAATGAGCAGTTCTTC
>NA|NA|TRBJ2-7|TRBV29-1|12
CSARTSTYEQYF
TGCAGCGCACGGACATCGACCTACGAGCAGTACTTC
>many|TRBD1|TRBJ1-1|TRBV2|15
CASSERAGGLTEAFF
TGTGCCAGCAGTGAAAGGGCAGGGGGCTTAACTGAAGCTTTCTTT
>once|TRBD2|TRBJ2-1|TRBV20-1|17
CGARDSTSGRVYNEQFF
TGCGGTGCTAGAGATTCGACTAGCGGGAGGGTCTACAATGAGCAGTTCTTC
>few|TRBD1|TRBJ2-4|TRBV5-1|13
CASGPSQGSIQYF
TGCGCCAGCGGACCGTCACAGGGGAGCATTCAGTACTTC
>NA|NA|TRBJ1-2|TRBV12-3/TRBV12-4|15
CASRLTRGQTVGYTF
TGTGCCAGCAGGCTAACCCGCGGACAGACGGTTGGCTACACCTTC
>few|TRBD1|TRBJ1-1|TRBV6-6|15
CASSTLTGRNTEAFF
TGTGCCAGCAGTACCCTGACAGGGCGTAACACTGAAGCTTTCTTT
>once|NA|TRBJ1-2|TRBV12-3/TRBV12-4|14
CASSPLDSYYGYTF
TGTGCCAGCAGTCCACTAGACAGCTACTATGGCTACACCTTC
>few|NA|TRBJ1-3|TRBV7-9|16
CASSYRTSSSGNTIYF
TGTGCCAGCAGTTACCGGACATCAAGCTCTGGAAACACCATATATTTT
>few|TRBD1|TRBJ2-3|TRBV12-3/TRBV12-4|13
CASSLGPGQGEYF
TGTGCCAGCAGTTTAGGGCCGGGACAGGGAGAGTATTTT
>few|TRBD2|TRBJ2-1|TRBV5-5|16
CASSPTAGIGYNEQFF
TGTGCCAGCAGCCCGACAGCGGGAATCGGCTACAATGAGCAGTTCTTC
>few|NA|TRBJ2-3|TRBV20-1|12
CSAQFPTNTQYF
TGCAGTGCTCAGTTCCCCACAAATACGCAGTATTTT
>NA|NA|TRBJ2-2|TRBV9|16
CASSVAVGPRSGELFF
TGTGCCAGCAGCGTAGCAGTGGGCCCCAGATCCGGGGAGCTGTTTTTT
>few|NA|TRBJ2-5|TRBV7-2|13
CASSSLRVETQYF
TGTGCCAGCAGCTCTCTTAGGGTGGAGACCCAGTACTTC
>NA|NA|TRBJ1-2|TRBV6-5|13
CASSRREGGGYTF
TGTGCCAGCAGTCGCAGGGAGGGAGGTGGCTACACCTTC
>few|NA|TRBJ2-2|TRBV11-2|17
CASSLRFFQGNTGELFF
TGTGCCAGCAGCCTCCGTTTCTTCCAGGGGAACACCGGGGAGCTGTTTTTT
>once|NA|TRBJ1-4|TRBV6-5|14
CASSYGDPGRKLFF
TGTGCCAGCAGTTATGGTGATCCGGGTCGGAAACTGTTTTTT
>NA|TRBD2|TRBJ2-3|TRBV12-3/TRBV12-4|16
CASRPLARGRADTQYF
TGTGCCAGCAGACCACTAGCGAGAGGGCGAGCGGATACGCAGTATTTC
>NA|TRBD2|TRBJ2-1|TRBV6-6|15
CASSLTSGSTSQEFF
TGTGCCAGCAGTCTGACTAGCGGCAGCACTAGTCAGGAGTTCTTC
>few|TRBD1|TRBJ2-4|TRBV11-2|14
CASSLGGQGNIQYF
TGTGCCAGCAGCTTAGGGGGACAGGGAAACATTCAGTACTTC
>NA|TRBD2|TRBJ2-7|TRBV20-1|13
CSADSGASDEQYF
TGCAGTGCCGATAGCGGGGCGAGCGACGAGCAGTACTTC
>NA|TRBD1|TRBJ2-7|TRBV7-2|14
CASSQGTGIGEQYF
TGTGCCAGCAGCCAAGGGACAGGGATTGGCGAGCAGTACTTC
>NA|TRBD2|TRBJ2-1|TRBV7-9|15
CASSLKAGPDNEQFF
TGTGCCAGCAGCTTAAAAGCGGGGCCCGACAATGAGCAGTTCTTC
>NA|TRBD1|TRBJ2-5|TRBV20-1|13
CSANGQGARDQYF
TGCAGTGCTAACGGACAGGGCGCACGGGACCAGTACTTC
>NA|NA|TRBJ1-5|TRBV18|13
CASSPATARPQHF
TGTGCCAGCTCACCGGCGACGGCAAGGCCCCAGCATTTT
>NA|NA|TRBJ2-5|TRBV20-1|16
CSASGAVRVGQETQYF
TGCAGTGCTAGCGGTGCCGTCAGGGTGGGACAAGAGACCCAGTACTTC
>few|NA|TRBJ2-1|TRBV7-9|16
CASSPQASSTRNEQFF
TGTGCCAGCAGCCCCCAAGCCAGCAGTACAAGGAATGAGCAGTTCTTC
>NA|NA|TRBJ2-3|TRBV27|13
CASSLMVTDTQYF
TGTGCCAGCAGTTTAATGGTCACAGATACGCAGTATTTT
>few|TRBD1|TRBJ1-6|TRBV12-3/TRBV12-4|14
CASTRDRGHSPLHF
TGTGCCAGCACCCGGGACAGGGGGCATTCACCCCTCCACTTT
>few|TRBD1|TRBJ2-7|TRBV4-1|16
CASSQDAGTGGSRQYF
TGCGCCAGCAGCCAAGATGCCGGGACAGGGGGAAGCAGGCAGTACTTC
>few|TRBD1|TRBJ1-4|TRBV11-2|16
CASSRNRGTTNEKLFF
TGTGCCAGCAGCCGCAACAGGGGGACAACTAATGAAAAACTGTTTTTT
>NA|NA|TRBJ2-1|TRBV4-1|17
CASSQEPTSSSYNEQFF
TGCGCCAGCAGCCAAGAACCGACTAGTTCCTCCTACAATGAGCAGTTCTTC
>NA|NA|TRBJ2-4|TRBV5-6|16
CASSFQSYLAKNIQYF
TGTGCCAGCAGCTTCCAGTCCTACTTAGCCAAAAACATTCAGTACTTC
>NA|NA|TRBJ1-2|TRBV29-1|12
CSVQDVNYGYTF
TGCAGCGTGCAGGACGTGAACTATGGCTACACCTTC
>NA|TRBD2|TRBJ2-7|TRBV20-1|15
CSATKLAGGSYEQYF
TGCAGTGCCACCAAACTAGCGGGAGGTTCCTACGAGCAGTACTTC
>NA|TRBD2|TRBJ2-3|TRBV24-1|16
CATSDYGGTFTDTQYF
TGTGCCACCAGTGATTACGGGGGGACTTTCACAGATACGCAGTATTTT
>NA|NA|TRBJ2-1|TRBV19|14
CASSIDPPTNEQFF
TGTGCCAGTAGTATAGATCCACCGACCAATGAGCAGTTCTTC